This T cell receptor beta chain was retrieved from a study of vaccination effects on CD4 cells after COVID-19. The table came from immunoSEQ multiplex PCR; TCRdb's copy has only in-frame clones and leaves some out. The table shows around 83,000 clones, with about 74% occurring only once. The CDR3 length is 18 residues. V dropped 5 bases and J dropped 8; count of bases not matched to a gene: 20. The germline V gene has CDR1 MNHNY and CDR2 SVGAGI (reference sequence). Peptide-pool stimulation followed by sequencing identified expanded antigen-specific CD4+ clonotypes in the ViraFEST assay. CD4+ T cell isolation took place after approximately ten days of culture. As regards this clone: Its antigen remains unknown.

Here the sequenced sample was CD4+ T cells from PBMCs cultured with HCoV-229E spike peptides, taken before COVID-19 vaccination. This chain connects TRBV6-6 to TRBJ2-1, with TRBD2 matching 8 bases. This TCR was sampled from a human donor who received a COVID-19 vaccine. The CDR3 region has the DNA TGTGCCAGCAGTAGATCCGGGACTAGTTCTTATGTCGGAGATGAGCAGTTCTTC. Protein: CASSRSGTSSYVGDEQFF.